This is a list of T cell receptor beta chains from one sample in a study of cytomegalovirus exposure and HLA in healthy donors. The protocol was immunoSEQ multiplex PCR, while the TCRdb copy is restricted to in-frame clones and leaves out a portion. The sample gives about 220,000 clones, just over 90% of which show up once; around 1% is in the top ten. Sequencing used PBMCs. These TCRs come from a woman between 18 and 29 years old in good health and CMV-seronegative. Each CDR3 is given with its conserved first and last residue. Fields, in order: clone size, V gene, D gene, CDR3 protein. A D gene is named only where the DNA matches it firmly. Expanded clones are given a class, and other clones once, few, many or no size at all.

clone size: .
V gene: TRBV5-6
D gene: TRBD1
CDR3 protein: CASSFGTGWIAFF

clone size: .
V gene: TRBV10-3
D gene: TRBD1
CDR3 protein: CAISEGDRASQPQHF

clone size: once
V gene: TRBV9
D gene: .
CDR3 protein: CASSVDTGNYGYTF

clone size: once
V gene: TRBV9
D gene: .
CDR3 protein: CASSLSGDSSYEQYF

clone size: .
V gene: TRBV9
D gene: TRBD1
CDR3 protein: CASSVEMMGQDFAEAFF

clone size: .
V gene: TRBV27
D gene: TRBD2
CDR3 protein: CASSFLGLAGGPDTGELFF

clone size: .
V gene: TRBV28
D gene: .
CDR3 protein: CASFGVSSYEQYF

clone size: once
V gene: TRBV30
D gene: TRBD2
CDR3 protein: CAWTPGGYEQYF

clone size: few
V gene: TRBV29-1
D gene: .
CDR3 protein: CSVELRRGAFF

clone size: .
V gene: TRBV5-1
D gene: TRBD1
CDR3 protein: CASSLDRRDRGLYYGYTF

clone size: .
V gene: TRBV11-2
D gene: .
CDR3 protein: CASSLDHRGRDPYNEQFF

clone size: .
V gene: TRBV19
D gene: .
CDR3 protein: CASLPGAGQPQHF

clone size: .
V gene: TRBV18
D gene: TRBD1
CDR3 protein: CASSPRGLETQYF

clone size: .
V gene: TRBV11-2
D gene: .
CDR3 protein: CASSLGTGNTEAFF

clone size: .
V gene: TRBV14
D gene: .
CDR3 protein: CASSGGFYQPQHF

clone size: .
V gene: TRBV10-3
D gene: TRBD2
CDR3 protein: CAIGYGGRTYNEQFF

clone size: .
V gene: TRBV2
D gene: TRBD1
CDR3 protein: CASSAGQGGGQPQHF

clone size: .
V gene: TRBV28
D gene: .
CDR3 protein: CASSPPPLGDVGREQPQHF

clone size: .
V gene: TRBV28
D gene: TRBD1
CDR3 protein: CASSSYSSRAPRGEQYF

clone size: .
V gene: TRBV7-9
D gene: .
CDR3 protein: CASSPTSTDTQYF

clone size: .
V gene: TRBV28
D gene: TRBD2
CDR3 protein: CASSSGLAGVRFF

clone size: .
V gene: TRBV15
D gene: TRBD1
CDR3 protein: CATNEGASRSNQPQHF

clone size: .
V gene: TRBV6-1
D gene: .
CDR3 protein: CASRNLGDRREPQHF

clone size: .
V gene: TRBV5-8
D gene: TRBD2
CDR3 protein: CASSFGTSGRAWEQYF

clone size: once
V gene: TRBV7-9
D gene: TRBD1
CDR3 protein: CASSIEQGSYDGYTF

clone size: .
V gene: TRBV29-1
D gene: TRBD1
CDR3 protein: CSVDGQGSYEQYF

clone size: .
V gene: TRBV5-1
D gene: TRBD2
CDR3 protein: CASMPAIAGALADTQYF

clone size: few
V gene: TRBV28
D gene: TRBD1
CDR3 protein: CASSLARGRGRSNQPQHF

clone size: .
V gene: TRBV5-1
D gene: .
CDR3 protein: CASREAGANVLTF

clone size: .
V gene: TRBV10-3
D gene: .
CDR3 protein: CAIGPGQHTEAFF

clone size: once
V gene: TRBV5-8
D gene: TRBD1
CDR3 protein: CASSSPRGGYYGYTF

clone size: .
V gene: TRBV19
D gene: .
CDR3 protein: CASGQSLVTEAFF

clone size: many
V gene: TRBV6-1
D gene: .
CDR3 protein: CASSPTGVGNQPQHF

clone size: .
V gene: TRBV30
D gene: TRBD1
CDR3 protein: CAGEQGMNTEAFF

clone size: .
V gene: TRBV5-4
D gene: .
CDR3 protein: CASSLEGIHSTDTQYF

clone size: .
V gene: TRBV27
D gene: .
CDR3 protein: CASSLLLRGGMNTEAFF

clone size: .
V gene: TRBV11-3
D gene: TRBD1
CDR3 protein: CASSSGGESGELFF

clone size: .
V gene: TRBV6-4
D gene: TRBD1
CDR3 protein: CATVTGGDPNTEAFF

clone size: .
V gene: TRBV7-8
D gene: TRBD2
CDR3 protein: CASSPLGTSGRKQFF

clone size: once
V gene: TRBV19
D gene: .
CDR3 protein: CASSMSSGANVLTF

clone size: .
V gene: TRBV6-1
D gene: TRBD1
CDR3 protein: CASSRTGIQPQHF

clone size: once
V gene: TRBV7-6
D gene: .
CDR3 protein: CASSLTAAGPPGWNTEAFF

clone size: .
V gene: TRBV10-3
D gene: TRBD2
CDR3 protein: CAISESQREGKTQYF

clone size: .
V gene: TRBV27
D gene: TRBD1
CDR3 protein: CASSPGGDAEAFF

clone size: once
V gene: TRBV30
D gene: TRBD1
CDR3 protein: CAWSVRQGRTEAFF

clone size: .
V gene: TRBV5-8
D gene: TRBD1
CDR3 protein: CASSADRGQRYTEAFF

clone size: .
V gene: TRBV7-9
D gene: .
CDR3 protein: CASSLELGYTF

clone size: .
V gene: TRBV19
D gene: TRBD2
CDR3 protein: CASSGRLAGGLETQYF

clone size: once
V gene: TRBV29-1
D gene: .
CDR3 protein: CSVAGRGRLSDEQFF

clone size: .
V gene: TRBV2
D gene: TRBD2
CDR3 protein: CASRGRAGDGELFF

clone size: .
V gene: TRBV29-1
D gene: TRBD1
CDR3 protein: CSGAGRTGAPSSTDTQYF

clone size: .
V gene: TRBV10-3
D gene: TRBD1
CDR3 protein: CAIRPPERGLYEQYF